Described below is a single TCR beta chain sequence and its context. This CDR3 spans 15 amino acids. Losses at the gene ends were 4 bases for V and 5 bases for J; bases not matched to a gene: 10. Germline values: CDR1 SGHTA, CDR2 FQGNSA. This sample was taken from a study of cytomegalovirus exposure and HLA in healthy donors. 13 Jbeta primers and 60 Vbeta primers were used for the PCR. The method was immunoSEQ multiplex PCR; TCRdb's version includes in-frame clones alone and lacks a portion of them. The sample contains about 100,000 clones, around 80% of which appear only once. The sequencing sample was made of PBMCs. The rearrangement links TRBV7-2 to TRBJ2-7; 8 bases are a match to TRBD1. The sequence came from a female donor in good health and CMV-seropositive. The CDR3 DNA follows: TGTGCCAGCAGCTCCAGATGGCCAGGGGGCAACGAGCAGTACTTC. Translated: CASSSRWPGGNEQYF.